This T cell receptor beta chain derives from a study of T cells after yellow fever vaccination. TCRdb re-called the 5' RACE reads through MiXCR, storing one row per CDR3 protein. The sample carries roughly 170,000 distinct CDR3 sequences, approximately 6.2% recorded once. Trimming cost V 6 bases and J 6 bases; bases outside gene matches: 5. The CDR3 is 14 amino acids. CDR1 and CDR2 from the germline V gene are MNHEY and SVGAGI. Sequenced here: CD4+ T cells sorted from PBMCs, sampled on the day of the first yellow fever vaccination. The clonotype comes from a young man who received the YFV17D yellow fever vaccine. The chain is built from TRBV6-5 and TRBJ1-6; 7 bases map to TRBD1. CDR3 coding DNA: TGTGCCAGCAGACTACAGGGGACTAATTCACCCCTCCACTTT. The encoded protein is CASRLQGTNSPLHF.